The clone carrying this TCR beta chain showed up many times. Antigen: not known. Sorting produced populations that all topped 95% purity. Of the isolated RNA, all was reverse transcribed, and so the sequenced material was expressed TCRB transcripts. Profiling relied on immunoSEQ multiplex PCR, and the TCRdb table lists in-frame clones only, not all of them. The table includes almost 350,000 clones, around 9% detected once. This sample stems from a study of beta chain features in type 1 diabetes. Study findings and constraints: All four CD4+ subsets from Type 1 diabetes patients carried moderately but significantly shorter TCRB CDR3s. A greater similarity of naive, central memory and Treg TCRB repertoires was seen among patients than among healthy donors.

Trimming at V came to 3 bases and at J to 2 bases, leaving 4 bases not matched to a gene. Per germline, CDR1 SGHTA and CDR2 FQGNSA. CDR3 size: 16 residues. The sample was central memory CD4+ T cells from blood. The sequence was obtained from a man in his thirties or forties with type 1 diabetes. The chain employs TRBV7-2 and TRBJ2-7; 13 bases fit TRBD2. Here the CDR3 reads CASSFSTSGGAYEQYF. The DNA of the CDR3 is TGTGCCAGCAGCTTCTCAACTAGCGGGGGGGCCTACGAGCAGTACTTC.